The rows below give T cell receptor beta chains drawn from one sample of a study of graft-versus-host responses after intestinal transplantation. Method: immunoSEQ multiplex PCR; TCRdb's copy keeps in-frame clones and lacks some. The sample holds roughly 89,000 clones, more than 85% seen once. No antigen has been identified for these receptors. Sequenced material: unstimulated CD4+ T cells sorted from spleen or lymph node cells, taken before intestinal transplant. These receptors originate from a human donor who received an intestinal transplant. Each CDR3 is given with its conserved first and last residue. Fields, in order: CDR3 protein, CDR3 DNA, D gene, V gene, clone size, J gene. D genes are given only for firm matches. Rows may omit the clone size; those that give it use once, few, many or a size class.

cdr3_aa: CASSLPPRGNYGYTF
cdr3_nt: TGCGCCAGCAGTCTTCCCCCCAGGGGCAACTATGGCTACACCTTC
d_call: .
v_call: TRBV5-1
clone_size: .
j_call: TRBJ1-2

cdr3_aa: CAWSTDRGPQETQYF
cdr3_nt: TGTGCCTGGAGTACAGACAGGGGCCCCCAAGAGACCCAGTACTTC
d_call: TRBD1
v_call: TRBV30
clone_size: .
j_call: TRBJ2-5

cdr3_aa: CASRRQDSYEQYF
cdr3_nt: TGTGCCAGCAGGAGACAGGACTCCTACGAGCAGTACTTC
d_call: .
v_call: TRBV28
clone_size: .
j_call: TRBJ2-7

cdr3_aa: CAADAFDRLSSYEQYF
cdr3_nt: TGTGCCGCCGACGCCTTTGACAGGCTCAGCTCCTACGAGCAGTACTTC
d_call: .
v_call: TRBV30
clone_size: .
j_call: TRBJ2-7

cdr3_aa: CASSPAYRGNYGYTF
cdr3_nt: TGTGCCAGCAGTCCAGCTTACAGGGGAAACTATGGCTACACCTTC
d_call: TRBD1
v_call: TRBV6-4
clone_size: .
j_call: TRBJ1-2

cdr3_aa: CASSGLSGTNEKLFF
cdr3_nt: TGCGCCAGTTCGGGACTCTCTGGGACTAATGAAAAACTGTTTTTT
d_call: .
v_call: TRBV5-1
clone_size: .
j_call: TRBJ1-4

cdr3_aa: CASRNLAGDETQYF
cdr3_nt: TGCGCCAGCCGCAATTTAGCGGGAGATGAGACCCAGTACTTC
d_call: TRBD2
v_call: TRBV5-1
clone_size: .
j_call: TRBJ2-5

cdr3_aa: CASSGTGTTGELFF
cdr3_nt: TGCGCCAGCAGCGGGACAGGCACCACCGGGGAGCTGTTTTTT
d_call: TRBD1
v_call: TRBV10-1
clone_size: .
j_call: TRBJ2-2

cdr3_aa: CASSFRGTIYF
cdr3_nt: TGTGCCAGCAGCTTTCGGGGAACCATATATTTT
d_call: .
v_call: TRBV5-6
clone_size: .
j_call: TRBJ1-3

cdr3_aa: CASSAGQGVPLYEQYF
cdr3_nt: TGCGCCAGCAGCGCGGGACAGGGGGTACCCCTCTACGAGCAGTACTTC
d_call: TRBD1
v_call: TRBV5-1
clone_size: .
j_call: TRBJ2-7

cdr3_aa: CAWSVQGDSPLHF
cdr3_nt: TGTGCCTGGAGTGTACAAGGGGATTCACCCCTCCACTTT
d_call: .
v_call: TRBV30
clone_size: .
j_call: TRBJ1-6

cdr3_aa: CAWSGTSAAKNIQYF
cdr3_nt: TGTGCCTGGAGCGGGACTAGCGCAGCCAAAAACATTCAGTACTTC
d_call: TRBD2
v_call: TRBV30
clone_size: .
j_call: TRBJ2-4

cdr3_aa: CSVEVMTGYEQYF
cdr3_nt: TGCAGCGTTGAAGTTATGACAGGCTACGAGCAGTACTTC
d_call: .
v_call: TRBV29-1
clone_size: .
j_call: TRBJ2-7

cdr3_aa: CASTTAQGYNEQFF
cdr3_nt: TGTGCCAGCACCACCGCACAGGGATACAATGAGCAGTTCTTC
d_call: .
v_call: TRBV11-3
clone_size: .
j_call: TRBJ2-1

cdr3_aa: CASSDRAGTGNEKLFF
cdr3_nt: TGTGCCAGCAGTGACCGGGCCGGGACAGGGAATGAAAAACTGTTTTTT
d_call: TRBD1
v_call: TRBV6-1
clone_size: once
j_call: TRBJ1-4

cdr3_aa: CASSEAFANTGELFF
cdr3_nt: TGTGCCAGCAGTGAAGCGTTCGCGAACACCGGGGAGCTGTTTTTT
d_call: .
v_call: TRBV2
clone_size: .
j_call: TRBJ2-2

cdr3_aa: CASSSRTSGRRSDTQYF
cdr3_nt: TGCGCCAGCAGCTCCAGGACTAGCGGGAGGAGGTCAGATACGCAGTATTTT
d_call: TRBD2
v_call: TRBV5-1
clone_size: .
j_call: TRBJ2-3

cdr3_aa: CASSQANSYNEQFF
cdr3_nt: TGTGCCAGCAGCCAAGCTAACTCCTACAATGAGCAGTTCTTC
d_call: .
v_call: TRBV4-2
clone_size: .
j_call: TRBJ2-1

cdr3_aa: CASSVGAGTGVGNTIYF
cdr3_nt: TGTGCCAGCAGCGTAGGAGCCGGGACAGGGGTCGGAAACACCATATATTTT
d_call: TRBD1
v_call: TRBV5-4
clone_size: .
j_call: TRBJ1-3

cdr3_aa: CASGQDTQYF
cdr3_nt: TGTGCCAGCGGCCAAGATACGCAGTATTTT
d_call: .
v_call: TRBV6-5
clone_size: .
j_call: TRBJ2-3

cdr3_aa: CASSVATGQFGNSPLHF
cdr3_nt: TGTGCCAGCAGCGTAGCTACGGGACAGTTTGGCAATTCACCCCTCCACTTT
d_call: TRBD1
v_call: TRBV9
clone_size: .
j_call: TRBJ1-6

cdr3_aa: CASSFYGTVTYEQYF
cdr3_nt: TGTGCCAGCAGCTTTTACGGGACAGTAACCTACGAGCAGTACTTC
d_call: TRBD1
v_call: TRBV7-7
clone_size: .
j_call: TRBJ2-7

cdr3_aa: CASSLSRDRAYEQYF
cdr3_nt: TGCGCCAGCAGCCTCAGCCGGGACAGGGCGTACGAGCAGTACTTC
d_call: TRBD1
v_call: TRBV4-1
clone_size: .
j_call: TRBJ2-7

cdr3_aa: CASSQDWPAGGETQYF
cdr3_nt: TGCGCCAGCAGCCAAGATTGGCCAGCGGGGGGAGAGACCCAGTACTTC
d_call: TRBD2
v_call: TRBV4-3
clone_size: few
j_call: TRBJ2-5

cdr3_aa: CASSPLSPTSGDEQFF
cdr3_nt: TGTGCCAGCTCACCACTTTCTCCCACCTCGGGGGATGAGCAGTTCTTC
d_call: .
v_call: TRBV18
clone_size: .
j_call: TRBJ2-1

cdr3_aa: CASRDRGLGITDTQYF
cdr3_nt: TGTGCCAGCAGGGATAGAGGGCTTGGGATCACAGATACGCAGTATTTT
d_call: .
v_call: TRBV27
clone_size: .
j_call: TRBJ2-3

cdr3_aa: CASSTVGQNTGELFF
cdr3_nt: TGCGCCAGCAGCACAGTGGGACAGAACACCGGGGAGCTGTTTTTT
d_call: .
v_call: TRBV5-1
clone_size: .
j_call: TRBJ2-2

cdr3_aa: CASSFLREGLGTEAFF
cdr3_nt: TGTGCCAGCAGCTTTCTCAGGGAAGGGTTGGGCACTGAAGCTTTCTTT
d_call: .
v_call: TRBV5-8
clone_size: .
j_call: TRBJ1-1

cdr3_aa: CAWTSGGNEQFF
cdr3_nt: TGTGCCTGGACTAGCGGGGGGAATGAGCAGTTCTTC
d_call: TRBD2
v_call: TRBV30
clone_size: .
j_call: TRBJ2-1

cdr3_aa: CASSPQTSGRTEQYF
cdr3_nt: TGCGCCAGCAGCCCCCAGACTAGCGGGAGGACCGAGCAGTACTTC
d_call: TRBD2
v_call: TRBV5-1
clone_size: once
j_call: TRBJ2-7

cdr3_aa: CAWSVGQPGNYGYTF
cdr3_nt: TGTGCCTGGAGTGTGGGGCAGCCGGGTAACTATGGCTACACCTTC
d_call: .
v_call: TRBV30
clone_size: once
j_call: TRBJ1-2

cdr3_aa: CASSVHSGILNEQFF
cdr3_nt: TGTGCCAGCAGTGTCCACAGCGGGATTCTCAATGAGCAGTTCTTC
d_call: TRBD2
v_call: TRBV6-5
clone_size: .
j_call: TRBJ2-1